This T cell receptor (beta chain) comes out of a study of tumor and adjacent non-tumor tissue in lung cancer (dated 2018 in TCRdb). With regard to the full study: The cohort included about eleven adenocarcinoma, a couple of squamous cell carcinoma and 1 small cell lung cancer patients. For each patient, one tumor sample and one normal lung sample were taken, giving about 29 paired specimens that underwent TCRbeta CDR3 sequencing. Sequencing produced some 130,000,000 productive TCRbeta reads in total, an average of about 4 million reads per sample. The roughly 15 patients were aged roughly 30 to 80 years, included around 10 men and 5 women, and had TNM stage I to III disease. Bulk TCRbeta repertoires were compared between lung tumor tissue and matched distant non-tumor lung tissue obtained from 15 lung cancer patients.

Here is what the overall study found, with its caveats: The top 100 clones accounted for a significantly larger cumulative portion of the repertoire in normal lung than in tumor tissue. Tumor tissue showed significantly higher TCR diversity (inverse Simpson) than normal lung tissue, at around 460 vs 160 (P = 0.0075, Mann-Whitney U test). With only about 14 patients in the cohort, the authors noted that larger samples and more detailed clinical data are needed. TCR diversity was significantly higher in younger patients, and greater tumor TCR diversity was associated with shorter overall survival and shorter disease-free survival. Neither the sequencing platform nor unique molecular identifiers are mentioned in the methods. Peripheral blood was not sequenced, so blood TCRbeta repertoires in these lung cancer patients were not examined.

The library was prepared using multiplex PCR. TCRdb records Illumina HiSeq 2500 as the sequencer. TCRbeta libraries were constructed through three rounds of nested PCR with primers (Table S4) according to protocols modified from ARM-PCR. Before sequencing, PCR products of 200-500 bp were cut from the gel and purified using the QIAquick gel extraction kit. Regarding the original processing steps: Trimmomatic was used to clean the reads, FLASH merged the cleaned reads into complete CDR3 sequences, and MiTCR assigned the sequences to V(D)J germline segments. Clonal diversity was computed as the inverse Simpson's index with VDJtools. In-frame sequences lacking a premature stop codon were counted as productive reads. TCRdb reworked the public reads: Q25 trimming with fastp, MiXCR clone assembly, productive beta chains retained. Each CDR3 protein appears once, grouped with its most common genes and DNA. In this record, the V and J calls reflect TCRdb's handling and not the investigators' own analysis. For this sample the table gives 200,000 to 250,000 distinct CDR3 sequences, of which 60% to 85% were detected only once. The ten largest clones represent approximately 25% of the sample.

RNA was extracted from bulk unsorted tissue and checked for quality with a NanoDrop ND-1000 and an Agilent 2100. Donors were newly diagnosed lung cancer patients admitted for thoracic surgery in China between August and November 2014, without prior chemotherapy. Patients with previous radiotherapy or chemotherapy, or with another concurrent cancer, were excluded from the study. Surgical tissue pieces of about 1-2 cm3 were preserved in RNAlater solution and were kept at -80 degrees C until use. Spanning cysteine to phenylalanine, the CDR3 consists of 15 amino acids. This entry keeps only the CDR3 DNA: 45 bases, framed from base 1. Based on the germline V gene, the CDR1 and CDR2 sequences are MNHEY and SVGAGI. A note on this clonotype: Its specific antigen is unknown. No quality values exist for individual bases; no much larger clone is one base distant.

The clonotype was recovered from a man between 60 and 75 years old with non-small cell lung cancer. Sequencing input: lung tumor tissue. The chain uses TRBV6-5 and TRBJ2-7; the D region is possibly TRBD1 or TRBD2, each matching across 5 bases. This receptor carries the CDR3 CPIGNGGVTHYEQYF. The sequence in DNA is TGTCCCATCGGCAATGGGGGAGTCACTCACTACGAGCAGTACTTC.